The next 17 T cell receptor beta chains were all read from a single sample in a study of blood T cell repertoires in COVID-19. The protocol was immunoSEQ multiplex PCR, while the TCRdb copy is restricted to in-frame clones and leaves out a portion. The data contain some 140,000 clones, around 81% of them seen just once; the ten biggest clones take up about 8%. Sequenced: peripheral blood. These receptors originate from a woman aged 60-75 years with active or convalescent COVID-19.

The chain carries TRBV13 and TRBJ2-1, with 8 positions matching TRBD2. Germline loops: CDR1 PRHDT, CDR2 FYEKMQ (reference sequence). This CDR3 has 16 residues. V lost 3 bases to trimming and J lost 4 bases; unmatched junction nucleotides: 8. The CDR3 DNA is TGTGCCAGCAGCTTTCTCCGGGAGGGCGGATACAATGAGCAGTTCTTC. Its protein is CASSFLREGGYNEQFF.

This clone has more than one count but fewer than ten. This rearrangement joins TRBV3-1 (or the pseudogene TRBV3-2) to TRBJ1-3, with D maybe TRBD1 (5 bases). V lost 3 bases to trimming and J lost 0 bases, with 12 bases between them. This CDR3 is 16 amino acids long. Per germline, CDR1 LGHDT and CDR2 YNNKEL (reference sequence). The DNA of the CDR3 is TGTGCCAGCAGCCAGGGGACTCCCAGCTCTGGAAACACCATATATTTT. Protein: CASSQGTPSSGNTIYF.

The chain couples TRBV7-8 to TRBJ1-2, with 9 nucleotides matching TRBD1. J was trimmed by 6 bases and V by 5 bases; bases with no gene match: 13. This CDR3 is built from 16 residues. The V gene's germline CDR1 is SGHVS and CDR2 FQNEAQ. For the CDR3, the DNA is TGTGCCAGCAGCCCCAGGGACGCCGGGACAGGGAATGGCTACACCTTC. Residues: CASSPRDAGTGNGYTF. Full variable domain (rest looked up from reference TRBV7-8 and TRBJ1-2): GAGVSQSPRYKVAKRGQDVALRCDPISGHVSLFWYQQALGQGPEFLTYFQNEAQLDKSGLPSDRFFAERPEGSVSTLKIQRTQQEDSAVYLCASSPRDAGTGNGYTFGSGTRLTVV.

The CDR3 region has the DNA TGCGCCAGCAAGGCAGGGTCCCTGAACACTGAAGCTTTCTTT. This gives the protein CASKAGSLNTEAFF. The chain recombines TRBV5-1 with TRBJ1-1; D possibly corresponds to TRBD1 (5 bases). Germline V gene sequence: CDR1 SGHRS, CDR2 YFSETQ. Trimming pared 6 bases from V and 0 bases from J, leaving 12 bases between. There are 14 residues in the CDR3.

This rearrangement joins TRBV7-2 to TRBJ1-5; 7 nucleotides line up with TRBD1. This CDR3 comprises 16 residues. In germline, CDR1 is SGHTA, CDR2 FQGNSA. With V trimmed by 2 bases and J by 0 bases, 4 bases remained unmatched. The CDR3 here is CASSLTTGLSNQPQHF. As DNA, the CDR3 is TGTGCCAGCAGCTTAACGACAGGGCTTAGCAATCAGCCCCAGCATTTT.

The chain employs TRBV5-5 and TRBJ1-6; TRBD1 aligns across 8 bases. The CDR3 spans 16 residues. The ends lost 2 bases at V and 6 bases at J; junction bases unmatched: 7. Germline CDR1 and CDR2: SGHKS and YYEKEE (reference sequence). The CDR3 DNA reads TGTGCCAGCAGCTTTTCGACAGGGGAGGGTAATTCACCCCTCCACTTT. It codes for CASSFSTGEGNSPLHF.

This chain links TRBV6-5 with TRBJ1-2; a weak D match, TRBD1 (6 bases). Trimming shortened V by 6 bases and J by 0 bases, and 14 bases separated the two germline ends. The CDR3 is 15 amino acids. The V gene's germline CDR1 is MNHEY and CDR2 SVGAGI. For the CDR3, the DNA is TGTGCCAGCAGCGTGGACAGAGTCACTAACTATGGCTACACCTTC. It yields the protein CASSVDRVTNYGYTF.

This chain links TRBV23-1 with TRBJ2-7; TRBD2 aligns across 7 bases. TRBV23-1 counts as an open reading frame of uncertain function. Losses at the gene ends were 7 bases for V and 2 bases for J; bases not matched to a gene: 11. The CDR3 covers 15 residues. CDR3 protein: CASTSRGLKTYEQYF. The CDR3, as DNA: TGCGCCAGCACTTCACGGGGACTAAAGACCTACGAGCAGTACTTC.

In DNA form, the CDR3 reads TGCGCCAGCACCAGGGGGACTAGCACAGATACGCAGTATTTT. This translates into CASTRGTSTDTQYF. The rearrangement uses TRBV5-1 and TRBJ2-3, with D maybe TRBD1 (7 bases). The CDR3 covers 14 residues. Trimming took 6 bases from V and 0 from J, leaving 11 bases between them. Looked up from germline, CDR1 is SGHRS and CDR2 is YFSETQ.

V usage is TRBV19 and J usage is TRBJ1-5; a weak D match, TRBD1 (5 bases). Trimming left V 6 bases short and J 3 bases short, with 15 bases between. The CDR3 extends over 15 amino acids. The germline CDR1 and CDR2 sequences are LNHDA and SQIVND (reference sequence). The CDR3 reads CASRGGDKDNQPQHF. The CDR3 DNA sequence: TGTGCCAGTAGGGGGGGAGATAAGGACAATCAGCCCCAGCATTTT.

The rearrangement joins TRBV27 to TRBJ2-7; D is possibly TRBD1 (5 bases). CDR1 is MNHEY and CDR2 is SMNVEV in the germline V gene (reference sequence). This CDR3 is 14 amino acids long. V shed 5 bases and J shed 0 bases, with 11 bases lying between them. This CDR3 is CASSGALHSYEQYF. CDR3 nucleotides: TGTGCCAGCAGTGGGGCACTCCACTCCTACGAGCAGTACTTC.

J is TRBJ2-3 and V is TRBV15; 13 nucleotides align to TRBD2. This CDR3 is 16 amino acids long. J lost 5 bases, V lost 1 base, and 3 bases had no gene match. Per germline, CDR1 LNHNV and CDR2 YYDKDF (reference sequence). In DNA, the CDR3 is TGTGCCACCAGCAGAGGGACTAGCGGGAGTGGAGATACGCAGTATTTT. Amino acids: CATSRGTSGSGDTQYF.

The V gene is TRBV7-2, the J gene TRBJ2-7, with D perhaps matching TRBD1 (6 bases). The CDR3 is made up of 14 amino acids. V was pared by 2 bases and J by 0 bases, with 8 bases between. The germline V gene has CDR1 SGHTA and CDR2 FQGNSA. The DNA for the CDR3 is TGTGCCAGCAGCTTATTGGGGGCCTCCTACGAGCAGTACTTC. It codes for CASSLLGASYEQYF. Complete variable domain (other parts from reference TRBV7-2 and TRBJ2-7): GAGVSQSPSNKVTEKGKDVELRCDPISGHTALYWYRQSLGQGLEFLIYFQGNSAPDKSGLPSDRFSAERTGGSVSTLTIQRTQQEDSAVYLCASSLLGASYEQYFGPGTRLTVT.

The CDR3 spells CASSDTGTERYEQYF. For the CDR3, the DNA is TGTGCCAGCAGTGACACCGGGACAGAGCGCTACGAGCAGTACTTC. The V call is TRBV21-1, the J call TRBJ2-7; the table's D gene call, TRBD1, was not cross checked with the DNA. TRBV21-1 is termed a pseudogene. The CDR3 runs 15 residues.

This clone was seen only a few times. The identical CDR3 is also encoded by other nucleotide sequences in the sample. The gene calls are TRBV7-2 and TRBJ1-5; 8 bases agree with TRBD1. Germline lookup yields CDR1 SGHTA and CDR2 FQGNSA. V lost 5 bases and J lost 4; bases outside the gene matches: 7. The CDR3 is made up of 15 amino acids. CDR3 in DNA: TGTGCCAGCAGCCCCCGGACAGGGACGAATCAGCCCCAGCATTTT. Translated: CASSPRTGTNQPQHF.

The chain joins TRBV2 to TRBJ2-2; 9 bases map to TRBD2. Germline V gene data show CDR1 as SNHLY and CDR2 as FYNNEI. CDR3 length equals 16 residues. The junction had 7 bases not matched to a gene; V was cut back by 6 bases and J by 2 bases. The DNA for the CDR3 is TGTGCCAGCAGAGAGCTAGCGGGGCTAAACACCGGGGAGCTGTTTTTT. Residues: CASRELAGLNTGELFF.

About this clone itself: The sample holds other DNA sequences that translate to the same CDR3. This chain uses TRBV28 with TRBJ1-5, with D tentatively TRBD1 (5 bases). The CDR3 has 12 residues. Germline loops: CDR1 MDHEN, CDR2 SYDVKM. Trimming pared 7 bases from V and 6 bases from J, leaving 10 bases between. CDR3 nucleotides: TGTGCCAGCAACCAGGGTGGTCAGCCCCAGCATTTT. Protein sequence: CASNQGGQPQHF.